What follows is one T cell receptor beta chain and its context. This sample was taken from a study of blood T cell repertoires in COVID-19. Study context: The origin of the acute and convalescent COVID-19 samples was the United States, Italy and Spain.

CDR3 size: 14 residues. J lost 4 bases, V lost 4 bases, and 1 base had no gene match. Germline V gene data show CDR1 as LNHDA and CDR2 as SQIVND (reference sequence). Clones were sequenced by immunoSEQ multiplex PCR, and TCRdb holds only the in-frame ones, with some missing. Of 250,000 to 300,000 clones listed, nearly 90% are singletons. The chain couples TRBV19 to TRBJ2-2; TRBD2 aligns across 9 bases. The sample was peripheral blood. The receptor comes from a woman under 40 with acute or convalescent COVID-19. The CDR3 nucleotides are TGTGCCAGTAGTAGCGGGAGGGCCACCGGGGAGCTGTTTTTT. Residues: CASSSGRATGELFF.